This T cell receptor beta chain was identified during a study of long-term antiretroviral therapy in people with HIV (dated by TCRdb to 2021 to 2024). Context from the whole study: The earliest samples were collected about a decade before the 2015 WHO recommendation for immediate ART, when ART was typically delayed until CD4 counts fell. A retrospective serial study tested whether changes in peripheral blood TRB repertoire composition and diversity were associated with ART initiation and durable HIV suppression. A total of 192 cryopreserved PBMC samples were contributed to the cohort by 30 adults with confirmed HIV infection, with samples collected serially over a mean of approximately six years (range 1-12). Of the 30 participants with HIV, some 12 were female. No cross-contamination during QIAcube processing was seen in test extractions of a monoclonal T-cell line run alongside 25 to 35 polyclonal samples.

Participants were included only if at least one PBMC sample before ART initiation and at least two post-ART samples were available. All participants with HIV were treated in the United States of America. Before DNA extraction, cryopreserved samples of roughly 1-10 million PBMC were thawed and washed. At the time of the earliest PBMC sample for each participant with HIV, ages ranged from 23 to 54 years. Per participant, PBMC samples came from 1-4 timepoints prior to ART initiation and 2-8 timepoints following ART initiation, for a median of 7 samples. For every participant, serial HIV viral load, CD4+ T-cell count, ART history and demographic data were obtained. Genomic DNA was extracted from unsorted PBMC with a Qiagen kit on a QIAcube, processed in batches of 12 samples. Study-wide conclusions, independent of this receptor: Owing to limited PBMC availability, only the TCR beta chain was sequenced, without alpha chain pairing. Because cell numbers in pre-ART samples were limited, unsorted PBMC were profiled instead of sorted CD4+ and CD8+ T cells. CDR3 length ranges in HIV repertoires were narrower than in controls, and network structure suggested an antigen-experienced repertoire with only a slight naive shift after ART. A significant increase in TRB diversity was found to be associated with ART initiation, although TRB diversity was observed to remain significantly below that of transplant donor controls even after long-term ART. The samples span the years 2004 to 2017, and the ART regimens used may be less effective than current regimens. The repertoire was dominated across all time points by expanded TRB clones identified before ART initiation, although this dominance was seen to fluctuate and to decrease in many PLHIV after ART. Inferences about post-ART repertoire changes are limited because no data were available on ART adherence, viral resistance or therapy changes.

V lost 5 bases and J lost 13 bases, and the count of bases not matched to a germline gene is 5. Sequences SEHNR (CDR1) and FQNEAQ (CDR2) are obtained from the germline V gene (reference sequence). The CDR3 runs 12 amino acids, cysteine and phenylalanine included. This entry keeps only the CDR3 DNA: 36 bases, framed from base 1. The immunoSEQ hsTCRB v3.0 assay was used at survey level resolution for TRB variable region sequencing. The target sequencing depth for TRB was about 40,000-55,000 T-cell genomes per sample. Pooled TRB libraries were sequenced on an Illumina MiSeq with a v3 150-cycle kit. On the study's bioinformatics: Repertoire analysis was performed in R inside a reproducible Nextflow workflow that covered QC, data transformation and analysis. LymphoSeq2, an R package for exploring AIRR-Seq data, was used to implement the custom analyses. Several samples that yielded fewer than 5000 total TRB sequences were excluded, so that 188 HIV repertoires were analyzed. Among the 180 to 200 HIV repertoires that were kept, roughly 58 were collected before ART initiation and 120 to 140 were collected after ART initiation. Repertoires were downsampled to 5000 TRB nucleotide sequences, with summary statistics averaged over 100 downsampling iterations. The analysis kept only TRB sequences whose CDR3 regions were at least seven amino acids long. Diversity was measured with a Shannon entropy-derived clonality score and the Gini coefficient. In the repertoire networks, any two of the top 5000 CDR3 amino acid sequences were connected whenever the two sequences differed by an edit distance of one. GLIPH2 predicted antigen specificity groups and MHC restriction for TRB CDR3 amino acid sequences. To flag known associations with CMV, EBV, HIV or tissue antigens, CDR3 amino acid sequences were compared against VDJdb and McPAS-TCR. Pre-ART, post-ART and control groups were compared with Wilcoxon signed-rank tests and Holm-Bonferroni correction. The clones in this table, taken by TCRdb from immuneACCESS, are in-frame only. Not every clone is retained; where verified, under half of the shortfall comes from an unresolved V gene, and the cause of the rest is unknown. V, J and clone size were drawn from that table, and D and trimming were deduced from the DNA. In all, the sample holds roughly 25,000 clones, and approximately 95% of those were seen once. Of the sample, approximately 8.5% falls within the top ten clones.

Turning to this clone: This receptor's antigen is unknown. No base quality values were provided; no much bigger clone lies one nucleotide off.

The chain is assembled from TRBV7-9 and TRBJ2-4; 10 bases in the junction line up with TRBD1. The source material was unsorted PBMCs, sampled 7.6 years after starting antiretroviral therapy. This clonotype originated in a woman between 35 and 50 years old with HIV. The CDR3 is CASSADRGPQYF. The bases read TGTGCCAGCAGCGCCGACAGGGGGCCGCAGTACTTC.